This T cell receptor (beta chain) was found in a study of T cell responses to AZD1222 COVID-19 vaccine. The V gene's germline CDR1 is LNHNV and CDR2 YYDKDF (reference sequence). V shed 0 bases, J shed 2 bases, and the junction held 4 bases outside the gene matches. CDR3 length: 17 residues. Sequencing was performed with immunoSEQ multiplex PCR; in TCRdb, only in-frame clones are kept and a portion is missing. The table has around 100,000 clones, roughly 85% seen once. The material sequenced was peripheral blood, taken 28 days after the second AZD1222 dose. The gene calls are TRBV15 and TRBJ2-2, with 9 nucleotides matching TRBD2. This TCR derives from an adult who received the AZD1222 COVID-19 vaccine. The CDR3 sequence is CATSRDGGRANTGELFF. In DNA form, the CDR3 reads TGTGCCACCAGCAGAGATGGCGGGAGGGCCAACACCGGGGAGCTGTTTTTT.